This entry lists 28 T cell receptor beta chains sequenced from one sample in a study of blood T cell repertoires in COVID-19. Clones were read by immunoSEQ multiplex PCR, and TCRdb kept only the in-frame ones, dropping some. This table holds more than 200,000 clones, about 84% found once. Sequencing input: peripheral blood. The receptors stem from an elderly woman with acute or convalescent COVID-19.

V and J are TRBV19 and TRBJ1-4; D gene ambiguous. From germline, CDR1 is LNHDA and CDR2 SQIVND (reference sequence). The CDR3 consists of 15 residues. Trimming pared 3 bases from V and 8 bases from J, leaving 16 bases between. The CDR3 DNA reads as TGTGCCAGTAGTATGGCCCCAGGCCCGGGGGAAAAACTGTTTTTT. It specifies CASSMAPGPGEKLFF.

The table lists this clone with many counts. The chain carries TRBV3-1 (or the pseudogene TRBV3-2) and TRBJ2-1; 8 nucleotides agree with TRBD2. This CDR3 has 16 amino acids. The junction had 6 bases not matched to a gene; V was cut back by 3 bases and J by 2 bases. In germline, CDR1 is LGHDT, CDR2 YNNKEL (reference sequence). Written as DNA, the CDR3 is TGTGCCAGCAGCCAGACGGGCGGGAGGACCTACAATGAGCAGTTCTTC. The encoded protein is CASSQTGGRTYNEQFF.

The chain employs TRBV12-3 or TRBV12-4 and TRBJ1-1; D is unresolved. With 3 bases removed from V and 7 bases from J, the gap between germline ends came to 9 bases. CDR3 length: 12 amino acids. The CDR3, as DNA: TGTGCCAGCAGTTTGTTCGGGAGTGAAGCTTTCTTT. Protein product: CASSLFGSEAFF.

As DNA, the CDR3 is TGTGCCAGCAGCCTGACAGGTTATGGCTACACCTTC. It encodes CASSLTGYGYTF. V gene TRBV12-3 or TRBV12-4 combines with J gene TRBJ1-2; D possibly corresponds to TRBD1 (6 bases). The ends were cut back, 6 bases at V and 5 bases at J, with 10 bases in the middle. This CDR3 contains 12 residues.

The V and J genes are TRBV5-4 and TRBJ1-2; 7 nucleotides match TRBD1. Germline V CDR1 and CDR2: SGHNT, YYREEE (reference sequence). The length of the CDR3 is 15 residues. J lost 3 bases, V lost 3 bases, and 8 bases had no gene match. CDR3 DNA sequence: TGTGCCAGCAGCTCGAGACAGGGTTTGCACTATGGCTACACCTTC. This gives the protein CASSSRQGLHYGYTF. Together with reference TRBV5-4 and TRBJ1-2, the CDR3 gives the full variable domain: ETGVTQSPTHLIKTRGQQVTLRCSSQSGHNTVSWYQQALGQGPQFIFQYYREEENGRGNFPPRFSGLQFPNYSSELNVNALELDDSALYLCASSSRQGLHYGYTFGSGTRLTVV.

The genes are TRBV9 and TRBJ2-2, with 9 bases matching TRBD1. The CDR3 is 15 residues long. V was pared by 3 bases and J by 6 bases, with 6 bases of the junction left unmatched. From germline, CDR1 is SGDLS and CDR2 YYNGEE. The CDR3 loop reads CASSARQGVAGELFF. The CDR3 bases are TGTGCCAGCAGCGCACGACAGGGGGTGGCCGGGGAGCTGTTTTTT.

This clone has a count of ten or more. The J gene is TRBJ1-5, the V gene TRBV10-3; TRBD1 is a possible D gene (6 bases). This CDR3 spans 16 amino acids. The germline V and J ends were trimmed by 1 base and 5 bases, with 15 bases remaining between them. The germline gives CDR1 ENHRY, CDR2 SYGVKD. CDR3 sequence: CAISEWGGRADQPQHF. Written as DNA, the CDR3 is TGTGCCATCAGTGAGTGGGGGGGCAGGGCCGATCAGCCCCAGCATTTT.

The chain couples TRBV28 to TRBJ1-5; 10 positions match TRBD1. Germline CDR1 is MDHEN and CDR2 is SYDVKM. Trimming removed 6 bases from V and 6 bases from J; junction bases left unmatched: 8. This CDR3 region has 15 residues. As DNA, the CDR3 is TGTGCCAGCAGGGGACAGGGGTACTTAGGTCAGCCCCAGCATTTT. Its protein product is CASRGQGYLGQPQHF.

The chain employs TRBV15 and TRBJ2-2; D is perhaps TRBD2 (5 bases). The CDR3 is 16 amino acids. The germline V and J ends were trimmed by 0 bases and 3 bases, with 11 bases remaining between them. Germline assignment: CDR1 LNHNV and CDR2 YYDKDF (reference sequence). As DNA, the CDR3 is TGTGCCACCAGCAGAGATCGGGCGGAGGACACCGGGGAGCTGTTTTTT. It yields the protein CATSRDRAEDTGELFF.

V usage is TRBV3-1 (or the pseudogene TRBV3-2) and J usage is TRBJ2-3, with 12 bases aligning to TRBD2. This CDR3 has 16 residues. Germline V gene sequence: CDR1 LGHDT, CDR2 YNNKEL (reference sequence). J gave up 6 bases and V 4 bases, and 8 bases lay outside the gene matches. DNA for the CDR3: TGTGCCAGCAGCCCCCTAGCGGGGGGGTTCATCGATACGCAGTATTTT. It yields the protein CASSPLAGGFIDTQYF.

The chain joins TRBV11-2 to TRBJ1-5; D remains unclear. Trimming took off 5 bases at V and 3 bases at J, with 8 bases between the two ends. This CDR3 has 13 residues. The germline V gene encodes CDR1 SGHAT and CDR2 FQNNGV. The CDR3 bases are TGTGCCAGCAGCCTAAACTTCAATCAGCCCCAGCATTTT. It specifies CASSLNFNQPQHF.

The chain couples TRBV20-1 to TRBJ2-7, with D tentatively TRBD1 (6 bases). The CDR3 consists of 11 residues. Trimming pared 5 bases from V and 2 bases from J, leaving 7 bases between. Germline-derived CDR1 and CDR2 are DFQATT and SNEGSKA (reference sequence). The chain's CDR3 is CSARQAYEQYF. CDR3 coding DNA: TGCAGTGCTCGACAGGCCTACGAGCAGTACTTC.

This sequence joins TRBV6-6 and TRBJ1-5; 7 bases line up with TRBD1. The CDR3 sequence is 17 residues long. V dropped 5 bases and J dropped 2; count of bases not matched to a gene: 12. Per germline, CDR1 MNHNY and CDR2 SVGAGI (reference sequence). CDR3 amino acids: CASSPRQGGFGNQPQHF. In DNA, the CDR3 is TGTGCCAGCAGTCCCCGACAGGGTGGGTTCGGCAATCAGCCCCAGCATTTT.

The V and J genes are TRBV28 and TRBJ2-1; 8 nucleotides agree with TRBD2. In germline, CDR1 is MDHEN, CDR2 SYDVKM. The CDR3 length is 15 residues. The V and J ends lost 5 bases and 8 bases, in that order; junction bases with no gene match: 11. This chain's CDR3 is CASSDLAAGADEQFF. For the CDR3, the DNA is TGTGCCAGCAGTGACTTAGCAGCGGGAGCCGATGAGCAGTTCTTC.

The chain has TRBV9 and TRBJ1-1, with D hard to call. The CDR3 consists of 14 residues. The V end was cut by 4 bases, the J end by 6 bases, with 16 bases between. Germline V CDR1 and CDR2: SGDLS, YYNGEE. CDR3 sequence: CASSPQRGEPEAFF. DNA of the CDR3: TGTGCCAGCAGCCCTCAGCGAGGAGAGCCTGAAGCTTTCTTT.

This clone was recorded many times. V usage is TRBV18 and J usage is TRBJ1-1; TRBD1 might be the D (5 bases). The CDR3 loop spans 14 amino acids. From germline, CDR1 is KGHSH and CDR2 LQKENI. Trimming removed 6 bases at V and 3 bases at J, with 14 bases between. CDR3 loop: CASSGGIQDTEAFF. CDR3 nucleotides: TGTGCCAGCTCCGGGGGAATCCAAGACACTGAAGCTTTCTTT.

V and J are TRBV28 and TRBJ2-7; D unclear. V was trimmed by 6 bases and J by 1 base, leaving 7 bases between them. The CDR3 is made up of 12 amino acids. The germline V gene has CDR1 MDHEN and CDR2 SYDVKM. The CDR3 sequence is CASSRTSYEQYF. The CDR3 DNA reads as TGTGCCAGCAGCCGTACATCCTACGAGCAGTACTTC. Full variable domain (outside the CDR3, taken from reference TRBV28 and TRBJ2-7): DVKVTQSSRYLVKRTGEKVFLECVQDMDHENMFWYRQDPGLGLRLIYFSYDVKMKEKGDIPEGYSVSREKKERFSLILESASTNQTSMYLCASSRTSYEQYFGPGTRLTVT.

V and J are TRBV19 and TRBJ2-6; 10 positions match TRBD1. This CDR3 comprises 16 residues. Germline lookup yields CDR1 LNHDA and CDR2 SQIVND (reference sequence). The V gene end was trimmed by 7 bases and the J gene end by 4 bases; junction bases not matched to a gene: 7. The CDR3 DNA is TGTGCCAGTATAGACAGGGGGCTCTCCGGGGCCAACGTCCTGACTTTC. Its translation: CASIDRGLSGANVLTF.

The V gene is TRBV28, the J gene TRBJ1-4, with 7 nucleotides matching TRBD1. The junction had 11 bases not matched to a gene; V was cut back by 5 bases and J by 5 bases. This CDR3 comprises 16 residues. Germline assignment: CDR1 MDHEN and CDR2 SYDVKM. CDR3 coding DNA: TGTGCCAGCAGTCCCCATCAGACAGGGACAAATGAAAAACTGTTTTTT. Its translation is CASSPHQTGTNEKLFF.

The V and J genes are TRBV19 and TRBJ1-6; 8 bases agree with TRBD1. The V gene's germline CDR1 is LNHDA and CDR2 SQIVND (reference sequence). V shed 5 bases, J shed 12 bases, and the junction held 12 bases outside the gene matches. This CDR3 spans 15 amino acids. CDR3 protein: CASSQLDRDQQPLHF. The DNA for the CDR3 is TGTGCCAGTAGTCAGCTGGACAGGGACCAACAACCCCTCCACTTT.

About this clone itself: It is unclear where the CDR3 begins or ends on the DNA, so no DNA is shown, and the CDR3 is as TCRdb lists it. Within the sample, other DNA sequences also encode this same CDR3. J is TRBJ2-7 and V is TRBV28; TRBD2 is taken as the D call from the table, unchecked against the DNA. Germline loops: CDR1 MDHEN, CDR2 SYDVKM. Counting both end residues, the CDR3 totals 12 amino acids. CDR3 in amino acids: CASSSSSYEQYF.

The chain has TRBV27 and TRBJ1-4; 7 nucleotides align to TRBD1. With 3 bases clipped from V and 3 bases from J, the junction kept 7 bases outside the gene matches. Germline V gene data show CDR1 as MNHEY and CDR2 as SMNVEV (reference sequence). The CDR3 has 16 residues. The CDR3, as DNA: TGTGCCAGCAGTTTGGGAAGGGGGCCATCTAATGAAAAACTGTTTTTT. Amino acid sequence: CASSLGRGPSNEKLFF.

The chain links TRBV5-1 to TRBJ2-5; TRBD2 is a possible D gene (6 bases). With 3 bases removed from V and 4 bases from J, the gap between germline ends came to 13 bases. This CDR3 has 14 residues. In germline, CDR1 is SGHRS, CDR2 YFSETQ. The chain's CDR3 is CASSYYGGLETQYF. The CDR3 DNA is TGCGCCAGCAGCTATTATGGAGGGTTAGAGACCCAGTACTTC.

V gene TRBV29-1 combines with J gene TRBJ2-5, with 10 bases lining up with TRBD2. Germline CDR1 reads SQVTM; CDR2 reads ANQGSEA. The CDR3 runs to 14 residues. The junction had 9 bases not matched to a gene; V was cut back by 7 bases and J by 4 bases. CDR3 in DNA: TGCAGCGCCGCCCTAGCGGGGGAGGCAGAGACCCAGTACTTC. This sequence encodes CSAALAGEAETQYF.

The CDR3 loop reads CASSRNPDRGPNQPQHF. Written as DNA, the CDR3 is TGTGCCAGCAGCCGAAATCCGGACAGGGGGCCGAATCAGCCCCAGCATTTT. This chain links TRBV6-6 with TRBJ1-5, with 11 bases that match TRBD1. The CDR3 length is 17 residues. CDR1 MNHNY and CDR2 SVGAGI come from the germline V gene (reference sequence). V lost 6 bases and J lost 4; bases outside the gene matches: 11.

This chain uses TRBV2 with TRBJ2-7, with no clear D. Germline-derived CDR1 and CDR2 are SNHLY and FYNNEI. The CDR3 runs 13 residues. The V end was cut by 0 bases, the J end by 6 bases, with 9 bases between. The CDR3 nucleotides are TGTGCCAGCAGTGAAGCGAAACATTTCGAGCAGTACTTC. It translates to CASSEAKHFEQYF.

V is TRBV5-6 and J is TRBJ1-6; no definite D call. V was pared by 2 bases and J by 3 bases, with 18 bases between. From germline, CDR1 is SGHDT and CDR2 YYEEEE. This CDR3 is 18 amino acids long. The CDR3 protein is CASSFWVSRPSYNSPLHF. The CDR3 DNA reads TGTGCCAGCAGCTTTTGGGTGTCCAGGCCGAGCTATAATTCACCCCTCCACTTT.

J is TRBJ2-4 and V is TRBV19, with a possible D match to TRBD1 (6 bases). The CDR3 is 13 residues long. Germline V CDR1 and CDR2: LNHDA, SQIVND (reference sequence). V lost 11 bases and J lost 5, with 16 bases in between. The CDR3 reads CASKRAGENIQYF. The CDR3 nucleotides read TGTGCCTCCAAACGGGCAGGGGAAAACATTCAGTACTTC. The full variable domain, its missing parts supplied by reference TRBV19 and TRBJ2-4, is DGGITQSPKYLFRKEGQNVTLSCEQNLNHDAMYWYRQDPGQGLRLIYYSQIVNDFQKGDIAEGYSVSREKKESFPLTVTSAQKNPTAFYLCASKRAGENIQYFGAGTRLSVL.